The T cell receptor beta chain described here comes from a study of T cell repertoires in ileal Crohn's disease. The study, taken as a whole, reports: Every patient over 26.8% clonality showed endoscopic recurrence.

Five hundred nanograms of biopsy DNA per sample underwent TCRB immunosequencing. This table comes from immunoSEQ multiplex PCR, and its TCRdb copy is limited to in-frame clones, with some not included. The sample records 7,300 or so clones, 92% being singletons. CDR1 is KGHSH, CDR2 LQKENI, per germline. The CDR3 sequence is 15 residues long. Trimming cost V 3 bases and J 4 bases; bases outside gene matches: 8. For this clone: Antigen specificity is unknown.

Eligibility required adulthood, ileal or ileocolonic Crohn's disease and indicated ileocolonic resection. This sequence originates from an adult with Crohn's disease. The V gene is TRBV18, the J gene TRBJ2-7; the match to TRBD1 covers 8 bases. Input material: ileal tissue. CDR3 nucleotide sequence: TGTGCCAGCTCACCTGGGACAGGATTAGGGTACGAGCAGTACTTC. The encoded protein is CASSPGTGLGYEQYF.